This TCR beta chain is from a study of T-cell memory formation after mild COVID-19. Across the study: TCR clusters showed largely donor specificity. General study results and limits: Cross-reactive memory appears to have joined, as suggested by some responding clones showing up in pre-infection memory.

On this clonotype itself: The antigen remains undetermined.

Trimming removed 0 bases from V and 5 bases from J; junction bases left unmatched: 7. CDR1 is MNHEY, CDR2 SVGAGI, per germline. The length of the CDR3 is 16 residues. Sample barcodes and UMIs were carried by the TCR alpha and TCR beta cDNA libraries that 5'RACE generated with constant-segment primers. TCRdb processed the 5' RACE reads anew with MiXCR; each CDR3 protein has one entry. This table has 300,000 to 350,000 distinct CDR3 sequences, roughly an eighth appearing once. The chain uses TRBV6-5 and TRBJ1-2; 9 bases match TRBD1. The sequence was obtained from a man between 18 and 35 years old who had mild COVID-19 (a few samples of this study predate the infection). Cell type and time point are not known. The specimen was PBMCs or a T cell subset sorted from them (not recorded which). CDR3 bases: TGTGCCAGCAGTTACTCCAGGACAGGGGCGATATATGGCTACACCTTC. Translation gives CASSYSRTGAIYGYTF.